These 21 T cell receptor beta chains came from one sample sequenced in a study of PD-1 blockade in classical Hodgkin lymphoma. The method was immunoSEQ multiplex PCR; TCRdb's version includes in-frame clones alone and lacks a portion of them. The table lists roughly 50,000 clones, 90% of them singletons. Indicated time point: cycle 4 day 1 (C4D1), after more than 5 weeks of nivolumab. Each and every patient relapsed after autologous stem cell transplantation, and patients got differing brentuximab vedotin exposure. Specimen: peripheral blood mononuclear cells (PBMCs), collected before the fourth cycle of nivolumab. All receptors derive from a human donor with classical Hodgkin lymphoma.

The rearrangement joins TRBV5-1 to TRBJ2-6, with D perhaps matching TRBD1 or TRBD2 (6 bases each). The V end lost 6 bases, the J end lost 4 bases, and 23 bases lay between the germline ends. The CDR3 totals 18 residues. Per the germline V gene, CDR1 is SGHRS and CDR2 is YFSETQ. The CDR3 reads CASTNLEGGPQGANVLTF. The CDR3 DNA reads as TGCGCCAGCACTAATCTGGAGGGGGGCCCTCAGGGGGCCAACGTCCTGACTTTC.

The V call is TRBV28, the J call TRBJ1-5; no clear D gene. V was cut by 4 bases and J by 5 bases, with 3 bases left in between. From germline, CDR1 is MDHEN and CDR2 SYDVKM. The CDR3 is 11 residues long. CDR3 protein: CASSWDQPQHF. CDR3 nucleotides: TGTGCCAGCAGTTGGGATCAGCCCCAGCATTTT.

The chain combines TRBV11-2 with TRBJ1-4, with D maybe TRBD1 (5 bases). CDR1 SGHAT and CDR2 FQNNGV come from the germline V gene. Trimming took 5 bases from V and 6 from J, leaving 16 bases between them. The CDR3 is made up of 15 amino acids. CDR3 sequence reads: CASSPTMWGDEKLFF. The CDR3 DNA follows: TGTGCCAGCAGCCCTACCATGTGGGGGGATGAAAAACTGTTTTTT.

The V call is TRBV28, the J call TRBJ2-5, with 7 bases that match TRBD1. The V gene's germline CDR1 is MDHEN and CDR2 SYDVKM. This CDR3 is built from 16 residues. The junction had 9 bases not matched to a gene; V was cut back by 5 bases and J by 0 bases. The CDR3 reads CASSPSTGWYQETQYF. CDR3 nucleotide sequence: TGTGCCAGCAGTCCCTCGACAGGGTGGTACCAAGAGACCCAGTACTTC. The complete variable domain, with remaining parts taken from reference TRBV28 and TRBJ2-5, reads DVKVTQSSRYLVKRTGEKVFLECVQDMDHENMFWYRQDPGLGLRLIYFSYDVKMKEKGDIPEGYSVSREKKERFSLILESASTNQTSMYLCASSPSTGWYQETQYFGPGTRLLVL.

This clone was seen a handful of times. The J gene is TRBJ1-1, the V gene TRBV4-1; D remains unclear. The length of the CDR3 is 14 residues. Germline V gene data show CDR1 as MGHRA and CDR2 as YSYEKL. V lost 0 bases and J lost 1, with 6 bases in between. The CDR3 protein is CASSQDRSNTEAFF. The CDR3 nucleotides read TGCGCCAGCAGCCAAGATCGATCGAACACTGAAGCTTTCTTT.

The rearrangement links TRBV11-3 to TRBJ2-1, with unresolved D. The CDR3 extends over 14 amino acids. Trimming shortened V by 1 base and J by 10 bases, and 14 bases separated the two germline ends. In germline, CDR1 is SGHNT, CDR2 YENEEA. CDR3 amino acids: CASSLAAYVREQFF. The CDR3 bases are TGTGCCAGCAGCTTAGCCGCTTATGTGCGGGAGCAGTTCTTC.

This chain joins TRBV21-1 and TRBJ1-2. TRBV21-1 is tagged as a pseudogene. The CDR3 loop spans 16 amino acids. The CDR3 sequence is CASSKVVGESNYGYTF. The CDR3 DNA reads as TGTGCCAGCAGCAAAGTGGTCGGGGAGTCTAACTATGGCTACACCTTC.

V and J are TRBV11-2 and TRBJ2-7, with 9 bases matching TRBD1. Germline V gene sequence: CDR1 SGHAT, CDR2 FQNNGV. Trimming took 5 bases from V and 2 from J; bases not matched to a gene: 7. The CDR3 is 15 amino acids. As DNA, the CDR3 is TGTGCCAGCAGCCAACCGGGACAGGGAACCTACGAGCAGTACTTC. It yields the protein CASSQPGQGTYEQYF.

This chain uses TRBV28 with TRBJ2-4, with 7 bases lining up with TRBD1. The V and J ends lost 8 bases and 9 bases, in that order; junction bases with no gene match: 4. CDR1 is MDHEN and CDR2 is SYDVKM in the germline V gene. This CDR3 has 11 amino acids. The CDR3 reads CASRTGSIQYF. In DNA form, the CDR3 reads TGTGCCAGCCGGACAGGATCCATTCAGTACTTC.

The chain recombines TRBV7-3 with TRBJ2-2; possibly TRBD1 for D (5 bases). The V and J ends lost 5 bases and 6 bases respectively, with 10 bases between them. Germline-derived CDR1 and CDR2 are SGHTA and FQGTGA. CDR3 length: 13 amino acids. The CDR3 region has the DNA TGTGCCAGCAGCCCGTCAGGGTCCGGGGAGCTGTTTTTT. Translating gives CASSPSGSGELFF.

The CDR3 spells CASSQERGGSNQPQHF. In DNA form, the CDR3 reads TGTGCCAGCAGCCAAGAACGAGGGGGCAGCAATCAGCCCCAGCATTTT. This chain connects TRBV4-2 to TRBJ1-5; 7 bases align to TRBD1. The CDR3 sequence is 16 residues long. The trim removed 0 bases at V and 1 base at J, leaving 3 bases unmatched. Germline values: CDR1 LGHNA, CDR2 YNFKEQ.

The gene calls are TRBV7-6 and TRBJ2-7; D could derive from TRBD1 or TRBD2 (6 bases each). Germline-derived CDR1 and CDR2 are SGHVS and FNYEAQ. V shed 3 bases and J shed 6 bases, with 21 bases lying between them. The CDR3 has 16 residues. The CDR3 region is CASSFSPGDSLFEQYF. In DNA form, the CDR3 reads TGTGCCAGCAGCTTCTCCCCAGGGGACTCTCTTTTCGAGCAGTACTTC.

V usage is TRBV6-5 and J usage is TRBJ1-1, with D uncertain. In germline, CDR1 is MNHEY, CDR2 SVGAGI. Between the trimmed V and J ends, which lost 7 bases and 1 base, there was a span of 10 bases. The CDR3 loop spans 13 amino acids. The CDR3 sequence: CASNRAWNTEAFF. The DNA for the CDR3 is TGTGCCAGCAACCGGGCGTGGAACACTGAAGCTTTCTTT.

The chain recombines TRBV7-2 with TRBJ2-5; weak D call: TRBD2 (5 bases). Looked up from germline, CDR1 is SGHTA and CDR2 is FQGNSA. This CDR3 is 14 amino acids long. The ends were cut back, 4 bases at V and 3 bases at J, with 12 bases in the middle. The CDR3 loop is CASSSNRGKETQYF. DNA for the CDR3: TGTGCCAGCAGCTCCAACCGAGGGAAAGAGACCCAGTACTTC. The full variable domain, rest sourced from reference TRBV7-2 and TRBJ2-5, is GAGVSQSPSNKVTEKGKDVELRCDPISGHTALYWYRQSLGQGLEFLIYFQGNSAPDKSGLPSDRFSAERTGGSVSTLTIQRTQQEDSAVYLCASSSNRGKETQYFGPGTRLLVL.

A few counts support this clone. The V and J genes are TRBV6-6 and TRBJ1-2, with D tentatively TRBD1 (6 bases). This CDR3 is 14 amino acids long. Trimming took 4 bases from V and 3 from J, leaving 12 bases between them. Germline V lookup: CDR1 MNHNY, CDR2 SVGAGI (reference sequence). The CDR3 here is CASSLQQGYYGYTF. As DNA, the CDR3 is TGTGCCAGCAGTTTGCAACAGGGATACTATGGCTACACCTTC.

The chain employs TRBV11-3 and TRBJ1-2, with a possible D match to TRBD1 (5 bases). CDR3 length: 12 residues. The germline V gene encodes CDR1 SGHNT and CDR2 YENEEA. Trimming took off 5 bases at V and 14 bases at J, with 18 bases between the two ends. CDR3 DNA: TGTGCCAGCAGCCACTCCCGAGGGGCAGGTACCTTC. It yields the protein CASSHSRGAGTF.

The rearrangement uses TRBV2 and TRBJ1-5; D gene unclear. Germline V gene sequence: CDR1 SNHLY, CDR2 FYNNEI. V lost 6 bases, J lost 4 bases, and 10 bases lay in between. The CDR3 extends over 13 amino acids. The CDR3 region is CASSPGINQPQHF. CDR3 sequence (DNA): TGTGCCAGCAGCCCCGGGATAAATCAGCCCCAGCATTTT.

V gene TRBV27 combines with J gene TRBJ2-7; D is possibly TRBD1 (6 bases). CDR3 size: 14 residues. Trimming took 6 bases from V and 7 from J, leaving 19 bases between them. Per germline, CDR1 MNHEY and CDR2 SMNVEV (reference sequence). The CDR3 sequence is CASRPFGTPLEQYF. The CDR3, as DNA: TGTGCCAGCAGGCCGTTCGGGACACCTCTAGAGCAGTACTTC.

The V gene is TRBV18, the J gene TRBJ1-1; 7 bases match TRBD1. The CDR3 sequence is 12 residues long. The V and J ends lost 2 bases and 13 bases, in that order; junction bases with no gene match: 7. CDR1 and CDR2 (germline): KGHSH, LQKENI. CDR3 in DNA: TGTGCCAGCTCACCATGGACAGGATTAGGTTTCTTT. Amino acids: CASSPWTGLGFF.

Here the CDR3 reads CASGFGTQYF. CDR3 nucleotide sequence: TGTGCTAGTGGTTTCGGCACGCAGTATTTT. V usage is TRBV12-5 and J usage is TRBJ2-3; D is undetermined. The CDR3 sequence is 10 residues long. Trimming pared 3 bases from V and 9 bases from J, leaving 4 bases between. Per the germline V gene, CDR1 is LGHNT and CDR2 is FRNRAP.

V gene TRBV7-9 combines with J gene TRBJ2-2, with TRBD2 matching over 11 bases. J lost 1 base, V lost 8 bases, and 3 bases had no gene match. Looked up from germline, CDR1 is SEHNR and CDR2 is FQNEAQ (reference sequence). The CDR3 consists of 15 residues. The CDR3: CASSGTSGNTGELFF. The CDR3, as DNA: TGTGCCAGCTCTGGGACTAGCGGGAACACCGGGGAGCTGTTTTTT.